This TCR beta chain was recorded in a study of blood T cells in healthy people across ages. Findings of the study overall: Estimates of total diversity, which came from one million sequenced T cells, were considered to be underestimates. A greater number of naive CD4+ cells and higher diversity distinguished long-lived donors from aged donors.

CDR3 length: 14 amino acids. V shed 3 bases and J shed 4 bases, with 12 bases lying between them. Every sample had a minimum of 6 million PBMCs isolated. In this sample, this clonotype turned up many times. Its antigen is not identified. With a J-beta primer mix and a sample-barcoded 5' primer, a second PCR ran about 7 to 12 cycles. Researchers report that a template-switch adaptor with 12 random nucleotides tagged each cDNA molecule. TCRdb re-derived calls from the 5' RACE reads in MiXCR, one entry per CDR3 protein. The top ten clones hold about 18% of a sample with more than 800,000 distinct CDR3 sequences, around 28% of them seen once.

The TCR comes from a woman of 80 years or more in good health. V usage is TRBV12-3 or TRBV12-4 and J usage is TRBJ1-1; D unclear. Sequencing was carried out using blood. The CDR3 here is CASSFAVRRTEAFF. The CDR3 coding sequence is TGTGCCAGCAGTTTCGCCGTAAGGCGCACTGAAGCTTTCTTT.